Reported below is one T cell receptor (beta chain). The antigen it recognizes is unknown. There are no base qualities to consult, and no much larger clone falls within one base. The protocol used for the library was the immunoSEQ multiplex PCR assay. TCRdb took over this immuneACCESS table, retaining in-frame rearrangements with V and J assigned. Such tables are incomplete; in checked studies, under half of the missing clones stem from an unresolved V gene, and the remainder is unexplained. For this sample there are 630,000 or so clones; more than 75% appear just once. The top ten constitute more than 0.009% of the sample. These data are taken from a study of shared T cell receptors in the human thymus (dated by TCRdb to the early 2020s). Broadly, across the study: The study examined how the human thymus generates shared, self-reactive T-cell receptor alpha chains.

The CDR3 runs 15 residues from the cysteine to the phenylalanine. The DNA shown is the 45-base CDR3, in frame from base 1. The germline V end is reduced by 3 bases and the J end by 9 bases; junction bases left unmatched: 11. CDR1 and CDR2 were assigned from the germline V gene as MGHDK and SYGVNS. These data were likewise used in another study, on human thymus T cells. The second study also describes: The donors were immunologically healthy infants in Finland who had open corrective cardiac surgery for congenital heart defects. Thymus tissue was collected as surgical resects that were removed during corrective cardiac surgery. Usage of V and J gene segments appeared to be biased in both the thymic and the peripheral blood repertoires. The related research reported highly overlapping thymic TCR repertoires among unrelated individuals. TCR alpha and beta repertoires from fewer than ten infant thymus samples and a few related peripheral blood samples were characterized in the study. Donor ages ranged from roughly 7 to 250 days, and the cohort comprised six male and two female infants. Thymocytes were mechanically released from the tissue and were stored as pellets of roughly 9.5-30 million cells at -70 degrees C. A QIAsymphony instrument was used to extract genomic DNA from the frozen cell pellets. Using the immunoSEQ multiplex PCR assay, the TCRB and TCRAD loci were amplified from a standardized quantity of quality-controlled genomic DNA. Amplicons spanned the V(D)J region at a length sufficient to cover the CDR3 and identify V and J genes. The commercial immunoSEQ service was used to sequence amplicons on an Illumina platform. Primer bias and sequencing errors were corrected using previously described methods, and TCRAD and TCRB definitions followed the IMGT database. immunoSEQ Analyzer 3.0 and VDJTools were used for repertoire analysis, which covered basic statistics, V/J segment usage, diversity estimates, rarefaction and pairwise overlap. Chao1, ChaoE, Efron-Thisted, Shannon and inverse Simpson indices were used to estimate diversity, which was also estimated on datasets down-sampled to the smallest sample. Repertoire overlap used strict matching of CDR3 nucleotide sequence, V gene and J gene, with Jaccard-based multidimensional scaling clustering. Thymus samples yielded on average approximately 840,000 unique TCRB clonotypes, compared with roughly 76,000 from blood samples.

The sequenced sample consisted of thymocytes. This TCR derives from a boy younger than two with a congenital heart defect. Donor details come from another sample of the same person, matched by shared clones. The sequence joins TRBV25-1 to TRBJ1-5, with 7 junctional bases fitting TRBD1. The nucleotide sequence is TGTGCCAGCAGTGATGCAAGGGGGCGGGGAGGGCCCCAGCATTTT. This is translated as CASSDARGRGGPQHF.